The 16 T cell receptor beta chains reported below all come from one sample, sequenced in a study of blood T cell repertoires in COVID-19. The repertoire was sequenced with immunoSEQ multiplex PCR; TCRdb's copy has only in-frame clones and lacks some. The table has hundreds of thousands of clones, around 83% seen once; the top ten hold roughly 7.4%. Material: peripheral blood. The receptors were gathered from a woman in her forties or fifties with acute or convalescent COVID-19.

The gene calls are TRBV28 and TRBJ2-7; a possible D gene is TRBD1 (6 bases). Per the germline V gene, CDR1 is MDHEN and CDR2 is SYDVKM. The CDR3 totals 16 residues. The V gene lost 4 bases and the J gene lost 10 bases, with 26 bases spanning the gap. This chain's CDR3 is CASSSTLGHSKFDQYF. The CDR3 DNA follows: TGTGCCAGCAGTTCTACACTGGGACACTCAAAGTTCGATCAGTACTTC.

This clone was detected once. This sequence joins TRBV19 and TRBJ2-5; tentative D call: TRBD2 (7 bases). V lost 4 bases to trimming and J lost 6 bases, with 12 bases between them. Germline CDR1 is LNHDA and CDR2 is SQIVND (reference sequence). This CDR3 contains 13 residues. The CDR3 spells CASSRGGEQTQYF. The CDR3 DNA sequence: TGTGCCAGTAGTAGAGGGGGGGAGCAGACCCAGTACTTC.

The J gene is TRBJ2-3, the V gene TRBV6-1; 10 bases fit TRBD2. Per germline, CDR1 MNHNS and CDR2 SASEGT. This CDR3 region has 16 residues. Trimming at V came to 2 bases and at J to 7 bases, leaving 9 bases not matched to a gene. Here the CDR3 reads CASSERSSGRTNTQYF. In DNA, the CDR3 is TGTGCCAGCAGTGAAAGGTCTAGCGGGAGAACGAATACGCAGTATTTT.

The V and J genes are TRBV2 and TRBJ1-2, with TRBD1 matching 7 bases. Germline V gene sequence: CDR1 SNHLY, CDR2 FYNNEI. The CDR3 is 12 residues long. J lost 8 bases, V lost 3 bases, and 3 bases had no gene match. CDR3 DNA sequence: TGTGCCAGCAGTGAGGGGGGACAGGGCTACACCTTC. Translating it yields CASSEGGQGYTF.

The chain uses TRBV5-1 and TRBJ2-3, with 9 bases identical to TRBD1. The J segment lost 4 bases and the V segment lost 6 bases, leaving 9 bases of the junction unmatched. The germline CDR1 and CDR2 sequences are SGHRS and YFSETQ. This CDR3 region has 15 residues. The CDR3: CASNLGQGSADTQYF. The CDR3 region has the DNA TGCGCCAGCAACCTGGGACAGGGCTCGGCAGATACGCAGTATTTT.

Written as DNA, the CDR3 is TGTGCCAGCAGTACCTTGGCGGGGAACACTGAAGCTTTCTTT. Its translation: CASSTLAGNTEAFF. The rearrangement links TRBV28 to TRBJ1-1; unclear D gene. Between the trimmed V and J ends, which lost 5 bases and 1 base, there was a span of 11 bases. The CDR3 is made up of 14 amino acids. The germline V gene has CDR1 MDHEN and CDR2 SYDVKM.

The V and J genes are TRBV28 and TRBJ2-1; TRBD1 matches at 10 bases. The CDR3 runs 15 residues. CDR1 and CDR2 from the germline V gene are MDHEN and SYDVKM. The ends lost 6 bases at V and 8 bases at J; junction bases unmatched: 10. The CDR3 loop reads CASSPPGQGIDEQFF. CDR3 nucleotide sequence: TGTGCCAGCAGCCCTCCGGGACAGGGGATCGATGAGCAGTTCTTC.

The rearrangement links TRBV19 to TRBJ1-1; D ambiguous. Germline assignment: CDR1 LNHDA and CDR2 SQIVND (reference sequence). V lost 5 bases to trimming and J lost 4 bases, with 14 bases between them. The CDR3 has 14 residues. The CDR3 protein is CASSFQSGSTEAFF. The CDR3 DNA follows: TGTGCCAGTAGTTTCCAATCGGGGAGCACTGAAGCTTTCTTT.

In its sample, this clone was seen a few times. The rearrangement uses TRBV5-5 and TRBJ2-5; D remains unclear. Trimming stripped 7 bases from V and 2 bases from J, with 9 bases between. Germline values: CDR1 SGHKS, CDR2 YYEKEE (reference sequence). The CDR3 sequence is 12 residues long. The CDR3 DNA is TGTGCCAGCTCGGGTACTCAAGAGACCCAGTACTTC. Its protein product is CASSGTQETQYF.

The sample holds one count of this clone. The gene calls are TRBV7-9 and TRBJ1-1, with 7 bases matching TRBD1. The CDR3 sequence is 14 residues long. With V trimmed by 1 base and J by 5 bases, 4 bases remained unmatched. Germline CDR1 reads SEHNR; CDR2 reads FQNEAQ (reference sequence). CDR3 in amino acids: CASSLEGAVTEAFF. CDR3 sequence (DNA): TGTGCCAGCAGCTTAGAGGGGGCTGTTACTGAAGCTTTCTTT.

For the CDR3, the DNA is TGTGCCAGCCTGGACAGGGCGGCGGACACCATATATTTT. It is translated as CASLDRAADTIYF. V and J are TRBV19 and TRBJ1-3; 8 bases match TRBD1. This CDR3 has 13 residues. Germline V gene lookup returns CDR1 LNHDA and CDR2 SQIVND (reference sequence). V lost 9 bases, J lost 8 bases, and 9 bases stayed unmatched.

CDR3 region: CASSPGEAGGADTQYF. The DNA of the CDR3 is TGCGCCAGCAGCCCCGGAGAAGCGGGGGGTGCAGATACGCAGTATTTT. The chain employs TRBV5-1 and TRBJ2-3; 9 bases match TRBD2. In germline, CDR1 is SGHRS, CDR2 YFSETQ. This CDR3 has 16 amino acids. The V gene end was trimmed by 4 bases and the J gene end by 4 bases; junction bases not matched to a gene: 10.

The genes are TRBV11-2 and TRBJ1-4; TRBD1 matches at 7 bases. This CDR3 region has 13 residues. In germline, CDR1 is SGHAT, CDR2 FQNNGV. With V trimmed by 5 bases and J by 8 bases, 5 bases remained unmatched. Written as DNA, the CDR3 is TGTGCCAGCAGCAGAGAACAGGGGGAAAAACTGTTTTTT. Encoded protein: CASSREQGEKLFF. The entire variable domain, with the rest obtained from reference TRBV11-2 and TRBJ1-4, is as follows: EAGVAQSPRYKIIEKRQSVAFWCNPISGHATLYWYQQILGQGPKLLIQFQNNGVVDDSQLPKDRFSAERLKGVDSTLKIQPAKLEDSAVYLCASSREQGEKLFFGSGTQLSVL.

The CDR3 region has the DNA TGTGCCAGCAGTACAGGGGATGTGACTGAAGCTTTCTTT. It encodes CASSTGDVTEAFF. The chain joins TRBV6-6 to TRBJ1-1, with TRBD1 identical over 7 bases. Germline V gene data show CDR1 as MNHNY and CDR2 as SVGAGI (reference sequence). The CDR3 spans 13 residues. Unmatched junction bases numbered 5, after V lost 5 bases and J lost 5 bases.

This rearrangement joins TRBV4-1 to TRBJ1-4; D is undetermined. Between the trimmed V and J ends, which lost 2 bases and 8 bases, there was a span of 12 bases. The CDR3 has 14 amino acids. Germline CDR1 and CDR2: MGHRA and YSYEKL. This CDR3 reads CASSQRPVGEKLFF. CDR3 bases: TGCGCCAGCAGCCAACGGCCTGTCGGGGAAAAACTGTTTTTT.

CDR3 coding DNA: TGTGCCAGCAGCCTACGACAGGGCCTCTACAATGAGCAGTTCTTC. The encoded protein is CASSLRQGLYNEQFF. The chain joins TRBV11-3 to TRBJ2-1; 7 nucleotides match TRBD1. Germline CDR1 is SGHNT and CDR2 is YENEEA. There are 15 residues in the CDR3. After removal of 5 bases from V and 3 bases from J, the junction contained 7 bases not matched to a gene.